Listed below are T cell receptor beta chains from one sample, sequenced in a study of T cells in tuberculosis. Measured with immunoSEQ multiplex PCR; TCRdb has only the in-frame clones, and not every one. The sample carries more than 20,000 clones, 85% to 90% recorded once. Sequencing was performed on PBMCs. The receptors derive from a donor aged 10-29 years with latent tuberculosis or without tuberculosis infection. CDR3s include the opening cysteine and the closing phenylalanine or tryptophan. Part of the rows lack a size; the others show once, few, many or a class for expanded clones.

V: TRBV19
J: TRBJ1-2
size: once
CDR3: CASSIQGTYGYTF

V: TRBV27
J: TRBJ1-2
size: .
CDR3: CASSSRVTEGTFKGYTF

V: TRBV4-2
J: TRBJ2-1
size: .
CDR3: CASSQEEGQGREQFF

V: TRBV6-5
J: TRBJ1-2
size: .
CDR3: CASSQGTGWAYGYTF

V: TRBV5-8
J: TRBJ2-5
size: once
CDR3: CASSAQGFQETQYF

V: TRBV7-2
J: TRBJ1-6
size: .
CDR3: CASSLGGGPGSPLHF

V: TRBV4-1
J: TRBJ2-7
size: .
CDR3: CASSRGPISYEQYF

V: TRBV11-2
J: TRBJ2-2
size: .
CDR3: CASSLADRGTGELFF

V: TRBV10-2
J: TRBJ1-6
size: few
CDR3: CASRAGTGGSPLHF

V: TRBV5-4
J: TRBJ2-1
size: .
CDR3: CASSRPQGRGVHNEQFF

V: TRBV27
J: TRBJ1-1
size: .
CDR3: CASSYRTGDTEAFF

V: TRBV25-1
J: TRBJ2-1
size: .
CDR3: CASSEGGTGENEQFF

V: TRBV5-1
J: TRBJ2-7
size: .
CDR3: CASSFGGYEQYF

V: TRBV6-6
J: TRBJ1-5
size: once
CDR3: CASRPGTGFNQPQHF

V: TRBV5-8
J: TRBJ2-1
size: .
CDR3: CASSLGWGEQFF

V: TRBV15
J: TRBJ1-2
size: .
CDR3: CATSRDRRTGEGYTF

V: TRBV5-1
J: TRBJ2-5
size: .
CDR3: CASSLAPGQETQYF

V: TRBV4-3
J: TRBJ2-5
size: .
CDR3: CASSQGLTGGQGETQYF

V: TRBV4-3
J: TRBJ1-6
size: .
CDR3: CASSQGAAYNSPLHF

V: TRBV7-2
J: TRBJ1-1
size: .
CDR3: CASSLEGAGRLNTEAFF

V: TRBV27
J: TRBJ2-2
size: .
CDR3: CASSLSLASGFRNTGELFF

V: TRBV4-1
J: TRBJ1-6
size: .
CDR3: CASSQGGITGGFRDSPLHF

V: TRBV5-1
J: TRBJ1-2
size: .
CDR3: CASSLEDTDNGYTF

V: TRBV7-2
J: TRBJ1-2
size: .
CDR3: CASSSSDRGNYGYTF

V: TRBV15
J: TRBJ1-4
size: .
CDR3: CATSRDWTGVREKLFF

V: TRBV5-5
J: TRBJ1-1
size: .
CDR3: CASSLEWANTEAFF

V: TRBV27
J: TRBJ1-1
size: .
CDR3: CASSDPARKRNTEAFF

V: TRBV28
J: TRBJ2-5
size: .
CDR3: CASSLQYQETQYF

V: TRBV9
J: TRBJ1-1
size: .
CDR3: CASSVGSGNTEAFF

V: TRBV18
J: TRBJ1-2
size: .
CDR3: CASSPGGGGYTF

V: TRBV7-8
J: TRBJ2-7
size: .
CDR3: CASSWGQGLEQYF

V: TRBV7-8
J: TRBJ2-6
size: .
CDR3: CASSFFLAGGPSLGANVLTF

V: TRBV19
J: TRBJ1-2
size: .
CDR3: CASSAPGQGISGYTF

V: TRBV7-8
J: TRBJ2-7
size: .
CDR3: CASSSYSLAGEEEQYF

V: TRBV30
J: TRBJ2-2
size: once
CDR3: CACRVTGELFF

V: TRBV30
J: TRBJ1-1
size: .
CDR3: CAWHRVSEAFF

V: TRBV19
J: TRBJ1-1
size: once
CDR3: CASSMGAGTEAFF

V: TRBV18
J: TRBJ2-2
size: .
CDR3: CASSPTGGLHTGELFF

V: TRBV4-1
J: TRBJ2-3
size: .
CDR3: CASSQDSLLAGGYDTQYF

V: TRBV21-1
J: TRBJ1-2
size: .
CDR3: CASSKAGGNSNYGYTF

V: TRBV5-8
J: TRBJ1-5
size: .
CDR3: CASSFGTGVLQPQHF

V: TRBV25-1
J: TRBJ1-3
size: .
CDR3: CASSDSNDNSGNTIYF

V: TRBV14
J: TRBJ2-1
size: .
CDR3: CASSLLGTVPGLASYNEQFF

V: TRBV27
J: TRBJ1-1
size: .
CDR3: CASSVRSTTEAFF

V: TRBV4-3
J: TRBJ2-7
size: .
CDR3: CASSPTRPPYEQYF

V: TRBV4-1
J: TRBJ2-4
size: .
CDR3: CASSKTGLAKNIQYF

V: TRBV5-3
J: TRBJ1-5
size: once
CDR3: CARSCDRGNQPQHF

V: TRBV5-1
J: TRBJ1-4
size: .
CDR3: CASSFRGATNEKLFF

V: TRBV27
J: TRBJ1-5
size: few
CDR3: CASSLAGTGNQPQHF

V: TRBV28
J: TRBJ2-3
size: .
CDR3: CASSSSGGPVTDTQYF

V: TRBV4-3
J: TRBJ1-2
size: .
CDR3: CASSHDRGYGYTF

V: TRBV5-6
J: TRBJ1-4
size: .
CDR3: CASSLGQTGEKLFF

V: TRBV7-8
J: TRBJ1-6
size: .
CDR3: CASSAPRVRSPLHF

V: TRBV7-2
J: TRBJ1-2
size: .
CDR3: CASSSHGGQGFHGYTF

V: TRBV6-5
J: TRBJ1-2
size: .
CDR3: CASSPTVYYGYTF

V: TRBV10-3
J: TRBJ1-2
size: few
CDR3: CAISDSGGGYGYTF

V: TRBV30
J: TRBJ1-2
size: .
CDR3: CAWRHGPRVAGYTF

V: TRBV5-8
J: TRBJ1-5
size: .
CDR3: CASRKDGGFSQPQHF

V: TRBV5-1
J: TRBJ2-2
size: .
CDR3: CAKTRGENTGELFF